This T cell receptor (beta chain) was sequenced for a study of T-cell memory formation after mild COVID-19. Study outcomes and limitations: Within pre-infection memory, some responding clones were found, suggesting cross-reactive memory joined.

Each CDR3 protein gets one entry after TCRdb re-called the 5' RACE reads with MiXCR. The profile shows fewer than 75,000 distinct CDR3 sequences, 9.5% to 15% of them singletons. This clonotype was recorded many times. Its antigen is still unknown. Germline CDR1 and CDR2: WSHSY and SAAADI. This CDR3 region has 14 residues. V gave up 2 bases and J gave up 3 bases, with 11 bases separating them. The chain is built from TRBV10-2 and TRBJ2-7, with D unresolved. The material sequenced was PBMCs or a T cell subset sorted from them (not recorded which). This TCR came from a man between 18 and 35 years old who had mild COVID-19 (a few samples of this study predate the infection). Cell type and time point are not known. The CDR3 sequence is CASSEAPEGYEQYV. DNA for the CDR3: TGCGCCAGCAGTGAGGCTCCGGAAGGCTACGAGCAGTACGTC.